These T cell receptor beta chains were read from a single sample in a study of T cell responses to AZD1222 COVID-19 vaccine. The data were produced by immunoSEQ multiplex PCR, yet TCRdb's version contains in-frame clones alone and is incomplete. This table holds approximately 140,000 clones, roughly 91% found once. This sample comprised peripheral blood, obtained on day 0 of AZD1222 vaccination. These receptors were taken from an adult in good health. The conserved cysteine and the conserved F or W are not part of the CDR3 here. Fields, in order: V gene, clone size, J gene, CDR3 protein. Some rows have no size entry. The others give once, few or many, or a class for an expanded clone.

TRBV19	NA	TRBJ2-3	ASSIGSPDTQY
TRBV2	NA	TRBJ1-2	AIPGLNYGYT
TRBV18	once	TRBJ1-2	ASSPVTPTYGYT
TRBV7-9	NA	TRBJ2-1	ASRLFPGLVSGNNEQF
TRBV6-1	NA	TRBJ2-5	ATRRAGDPPETQY
TRBV4-3	NA	TRBJ1-2	ASSQGFDSYGYT
TRBV28	once	TRBJ2-7	ASTSSSGTSPYEQY
TRBV7-8	NA	TRBJ2-5	ASSSLPGTSGGARGWETQY
TRBV3-1/TRBV3-2	few	TRBJ2-1	ASSSGLGNEQF
TRBV5-1	NA	TRBJ1-6	ASSLRQGDNSPLH
TRBV5-5	NA	TRBJ1-1	ASSSPPRGNNNPEAF
TRBV5-1	NA	TRBJ1-2	ASSPLLTVSGGYT
TRBV21-1	NA	TRBJ2-3	ASSTGAPTDTQY
TRBV11-2	NA	TRBJ2-5	ASSLVAGSGGAQETQY
TRBV10-1	NA	TRBJ2-1	ASSVGSGGGNEQF
TRBV5-5	NA	TRBJ2-2	ASSSVGTPPTGELF
TRBV7-2	NA	TRBJ2-3	ASSYYTSGGAPYTQY
TRBV19	NA	TRBJ1-4	ASSTNTGEGEKLF
TRBV9	NA	TRBJ1-2	ASSVGSGDYGYT
TRBV6-6	NA	TRBJ1-1	AARRGVTEAF
TRBV5-1	NA	TRBJ2-1	ASSPPLDRGNEQF
TRBV19	NA	TRBJ2-2	ASSYRRIGGGELF
TRBV5-1	NA	TRBJ2-5	ASSLVADQETQY
TRBV9	NA	TRBJ1-2	ASSGGGSNYGYT
TRBV24-1	NA	TRBJ2-1	ATSGSPGTGNEQF
TRBV7-6	NA	TRBJ1-4	ASSAGSSTNEKLF
TRBV6-5	NA	TRBJ1-4	ASSYGGANEKLF
TRBV2	few	TRBJ2-7	ASRDRGGIYEQY
TRBV5-1	once	TRBJ1-4	ASSDRASEKLF
TRBV7-8	NA	TRBJ2-7	ASSPRDGWMEQY
TRBV4-3	medium-sized	TRBJ1-4	ASSQGTGSNEKLF
TRBV7-2	NA	TRBJ2-1	ASSPGSGGSLHEQF
TRBV21-1	NA	TRBJ1-3	ASSKRRDRLASGNTIY
TRBV5-1	NA	TRBJ2-7	ASRSTGASSYEQY
TRBV6-5	NA	TRBJ2-7	ASSLTSGWYEQY
TRBV7-2	NA	TRBJ2-1	ASSWTGTSGGSNEQF
TRBV28	NA	TRBJ2-3	ASSASGRQMDTQY
TRBV6-1	NA	TRBJ2-1	ASSERWDPYNEQF
TRBV7-2	NA	TRBJ2-5	ASSFNGGAGETQY
TRBV18	NA	TRBJ1-5	ASSPDSSTGNQPQH
TRBV24-1	NA	TRBJ2-2	ATIRRAGQNTGELF